This T cell receptor beta chain was observed in a study of T cells in Graves' hyperthyroidism and ophthalmopathy. This clonotype was counted ten times or more. The investigators amplified TCR beta CDR3 regions from RNA transcripts. An initial round of RT-PCR targeting the TCR CDR3 relied on the HTBI primer set. One entry per CDR3 protein, called by TCRdb with MiXCR from the multiplex PCR reads. The sample lists hundreds of thousands of distinct CDR3 sequences, 14% occurring once. This clonotype was sampled from a woman in her forties or fifties with Graves' ophthalmopathy. Sample: blood.

Here the CDR3 reads CASSFLIERPYNEQFF. In DNA, the CDR3 is TGTGCCAGCAGCTTTCTGATCGAGCGGCCCTACAATGAGCAGTTCTTC. The chain combines TRBV7-6 with TRBJ2-1; tentatively, D is TRBD2 (5 bases). Trimming pared 3 bases from V and 2 bases from J, leaving 14 bases between. The germline gives CDR1 SGHVS, CDR2 FNYEAQ. The CDR3 is 16 residues long. The entire variable domain, with the rest obtained from reference TRBV7-6 and TRBJ2-1, is as follows: GAGVSQSPRYKVTKRGQDVALRCDPISGHVSLYWYRQALGQGPEFLTYFNYEAQQDKSGLPNDRFSAERPEGSISTLTIQRTEQRDSAMYRCASSFLIERPYNEQFFGPGTRLTVL.